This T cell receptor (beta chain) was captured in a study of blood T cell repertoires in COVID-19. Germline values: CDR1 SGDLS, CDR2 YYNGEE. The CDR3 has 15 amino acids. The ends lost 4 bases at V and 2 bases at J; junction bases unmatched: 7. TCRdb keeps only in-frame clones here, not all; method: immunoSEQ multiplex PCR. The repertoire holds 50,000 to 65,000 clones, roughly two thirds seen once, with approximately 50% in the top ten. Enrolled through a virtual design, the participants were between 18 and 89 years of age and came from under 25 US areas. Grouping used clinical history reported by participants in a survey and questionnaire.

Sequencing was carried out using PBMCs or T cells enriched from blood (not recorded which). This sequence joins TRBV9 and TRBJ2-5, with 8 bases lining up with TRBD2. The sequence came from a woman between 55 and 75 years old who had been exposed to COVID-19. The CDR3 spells CASSFSGINQETQYF. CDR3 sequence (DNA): TGTGCCAGCAGCTTTAGCGGGATAAATCAAGAGACCCAGTACTTC.